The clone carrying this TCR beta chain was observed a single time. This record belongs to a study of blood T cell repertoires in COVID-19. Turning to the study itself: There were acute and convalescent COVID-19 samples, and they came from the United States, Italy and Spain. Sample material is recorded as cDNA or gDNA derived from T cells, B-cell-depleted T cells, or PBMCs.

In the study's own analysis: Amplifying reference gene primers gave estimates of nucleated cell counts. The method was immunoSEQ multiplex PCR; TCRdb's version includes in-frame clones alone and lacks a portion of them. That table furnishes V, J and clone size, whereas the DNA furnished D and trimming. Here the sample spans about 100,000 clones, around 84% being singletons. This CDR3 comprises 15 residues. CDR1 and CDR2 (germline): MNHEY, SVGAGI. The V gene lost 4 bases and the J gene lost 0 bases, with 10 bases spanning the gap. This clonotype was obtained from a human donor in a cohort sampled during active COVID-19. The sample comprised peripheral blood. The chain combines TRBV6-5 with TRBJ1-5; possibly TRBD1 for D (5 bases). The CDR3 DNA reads TGTGCCAGCAGTTTTGGGGGGGGTAGCAATCAGCCCCAGCATTTT. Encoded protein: CASSFGGGSNQPQHF.